The sequence of this T cell receptor beta chain was determined in a study of OX40 agonist ivuxolimab in advanced cancers. About the research overall: One hepatocellular carcinoma and a couple of cutaneous melanoma patients partially responded. Study-wide results and limits: Antigens targeted by the expanded peripheral T cells were not determined.

Sampling of blood occurred at baseline, cycle 4 day 1, and cycle 7 day 1. Germline lookup yields CDR1 MNHNY and CDR2 SVGAGI (reference sequence). The CDR3 extends over 14 amino acids. Trimming removed 6 bases from V and 4 bases from J, with 15 bases in between. Assay: immunoSEQ multiplex PCR; the TCRdb copy retains only in-frame clones and omits some. The data hold about 71,000 clones, with 75% to 85% observed a single time. A remark on this clone: Its antigen remains unidentified.

The chain uses TRBV6-6 and TRBJ1-2; perhaps TRBD1 as D (6 bases). The origin of this receptor is an adult with an advanced solid tumor such as melanoma, head and neck, liver or kidney cancer. This sample comprised CD4+ or CD8+ T cells sorted from blood, obtained in a trial of the OX40 agonist ivuxolimab. The CDR3 DNA reads as TGTGCCAGCAGCCGGAAACAGGGAAGCTATGGCTACACCTTC. This sequence encodes CASSRKQGSYGYTF.